This T cell receptor (beta chain) comes out of a study of blood T cell repertoires in COVID-19 (dated by TCRdb to 2020 to 2022). Broadly, across the study: The collaborator samples originated in the United States, Italy and Spain and spanned the acute and convalescent phases of COVID-19. The material from the prospective study consisted of cDNA or gDNA derived from T cells, B-cell-depleted T cells, or PBMCs. Deeply sampled blood TCRbeta repertoires from subjects exposed to, actively infected with, or recovered from COVID-19 were included in the dataset. A freely available public database, intended as a resource for researchers studying the immune response to SARS-CoV-2, is where the repertoires were released. The samples were drawn from two sources: the first 160 participants of the ongoing ImmuneRACE study, and over 950 subjects contributed by 6 global collaborators. The sample metadata nearly always contained a de-identified subject ID, COVID-19 status, age in years and sex. Where HLA class I and class II types were available, the types were taken from metadata supplied by the sample provider, not from assay-based typing.

The investigation overall reported the following: Clinical and demographic metadata were provided uncurated, with the amount varying by source and participant.

TCRbeta CDR3 regions were amplified from genomic DNA using the immunoSEQ Assay, a bias-controlled multiplex PCR. In the source study's methods: The number of nucleated cells in each sample was estimated by amplification of reference gene primers within the assay. Sequence reads were collapsed and filtered to measure the absolute abundance of every unique TCRbeta CDR3 rearrangement. Productive Simpson clonality was computed per sample as the square root of Simpson's diversity index over productive rearrangements. TCRdb mirrors the immuneACCESS table, restricted to in-frame sequences. Some clones are absent from its copies; in checked studies, under half trace to an unresolved V gene, and the reason for the others is unknown. V, J and clone size are those of that table, while D and trimming were read from the DNA. For this sample the table gives 100,000 to 120,000 clones, of which roughly 88% were detected only once. The top ten clonotypes cover 8.4% of the sample.

Samples from volunteer blood donors who had recovered from COVID-19 were contributed by a second Seattle source. The collaborating institutions used their own protocols to collect whole blood in K2EDTA tubes. Collaborator samples were shipped for TCRbeta analysis as frozen whole blood, isolated PBMCs, or DNA extracted from either sample type. Details on this clone: Its antigen is unknown. No clone much larger than this one lies a single base away; base qualities are absent.

CDR1 and CDR2 are drawn from the germline V gene: MDHEN, SYDVKM. V trim: 6 bases; J trim: 13 bases; unmatched bases: 8. There are 14 amino acids in the CDR3, from cysteine to phenylalanine inclusive. The sequence is cut down to CDR3 DNA, 42 bases in frame from base 1. This TCR was sampled from a woman in her 70s who had recovered from COVID-19. Sequences were obtained from peripheral blood. Recombination joined TRBV28 with TRBJ1-6; 11 bases in the junction line up with TRBD1. The CDR3: CASRSDRGLRPLHF. The nucleotides are TGTGCCAGCAGATCGGACAGGGGGCTACGGCCCCTCCACTTT.